The clone carrying this T cell receptor beta chain occurred once. Method: immunoSEQ multiplex PCR; TCRdb's copy keeps in-frame clones and lacks some. Of 40,000 or so clones in the sample, about 92% are singletons; the top ten hold roughly 0.67%. The sample originates from a study of T cell changes during pregnancy in multiple sclerosis. This CDR3 has 14 amino acids. The V gene lost 7 bases and the J gene lost 8 bases, with 18 bases spanning the gap. Germline assignment: CDR1 SGHAT and CDR2 FQDESV (reference sequence). The chain is built from TRBV11-1 and TRBJ2-1, with D maybe TRBD1 (5 bases). The sample consisted of CD4+ T cells from peripheral blood mononuclear cells, taken in the third trimester of pregnancy. The sequence was obtained from a female donor with multiple sclerosis, enrolled in a pregnancy study. The CDR3 region has the DNA TGTGCCAGCAATCAGGGTCGGGCAATGGATGAGCAGTTCTTC. As protein: CASNQGRAMDEQFF.